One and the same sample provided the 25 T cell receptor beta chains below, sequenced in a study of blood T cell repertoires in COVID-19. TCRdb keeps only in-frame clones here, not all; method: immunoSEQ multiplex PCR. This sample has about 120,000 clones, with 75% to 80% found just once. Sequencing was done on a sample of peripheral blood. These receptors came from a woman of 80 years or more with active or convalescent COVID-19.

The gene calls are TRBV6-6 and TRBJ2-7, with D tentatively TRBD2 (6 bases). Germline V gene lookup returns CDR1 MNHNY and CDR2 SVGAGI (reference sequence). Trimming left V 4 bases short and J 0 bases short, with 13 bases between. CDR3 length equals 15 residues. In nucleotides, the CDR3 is TGTGCCAGCAGTTTCCGGGACTTGCTCTCCTACGAGCAGTACTTC. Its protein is CASSFRDLLSYEQYF.

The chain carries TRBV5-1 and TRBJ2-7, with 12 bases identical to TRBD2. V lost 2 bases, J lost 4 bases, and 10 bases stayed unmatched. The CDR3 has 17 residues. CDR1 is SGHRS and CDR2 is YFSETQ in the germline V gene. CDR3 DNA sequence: TGCGCCAGCAGCTTCGGGACTAGCGGGCGGATAGGATACGAGCAGTACTTC. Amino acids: CASSFGTSGRIGYEQYF.

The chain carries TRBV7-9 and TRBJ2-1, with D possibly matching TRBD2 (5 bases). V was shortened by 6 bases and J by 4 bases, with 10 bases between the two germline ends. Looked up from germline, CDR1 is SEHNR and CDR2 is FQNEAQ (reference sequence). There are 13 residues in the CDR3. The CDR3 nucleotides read TGTGCCAGCAGTACTAGGGTTTACAATGAGCAGTTCTTC. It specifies CASSTRVYNEQFF.

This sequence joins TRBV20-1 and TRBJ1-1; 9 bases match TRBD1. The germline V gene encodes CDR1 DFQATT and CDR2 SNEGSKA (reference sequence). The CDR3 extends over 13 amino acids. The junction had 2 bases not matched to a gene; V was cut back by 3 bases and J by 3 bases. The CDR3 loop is CSASDRGYTEAFF. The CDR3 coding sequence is TGCAGTGCTAGTGACAGGGGGTACACTGAAGCTTTCTTT.

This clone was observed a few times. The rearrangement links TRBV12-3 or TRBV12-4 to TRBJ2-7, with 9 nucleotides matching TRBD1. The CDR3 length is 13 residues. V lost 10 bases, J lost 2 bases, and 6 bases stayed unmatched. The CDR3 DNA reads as TGTGCCACGAGGACAGGGGATACCTACGAGCAGTACTTC. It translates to CATRTGDTYEQYF.

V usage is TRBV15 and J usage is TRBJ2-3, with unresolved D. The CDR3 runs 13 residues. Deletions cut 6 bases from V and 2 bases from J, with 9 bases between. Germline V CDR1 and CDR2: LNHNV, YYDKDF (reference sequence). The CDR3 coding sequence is TGTGCCACCAGAAGCGACTTCACAGATACGCAGTATTTT. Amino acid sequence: CATRSDFTDTQYF.

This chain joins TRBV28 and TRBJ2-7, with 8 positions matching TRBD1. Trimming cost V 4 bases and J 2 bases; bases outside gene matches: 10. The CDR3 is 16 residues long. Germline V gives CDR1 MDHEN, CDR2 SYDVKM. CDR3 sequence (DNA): TGTGCCAGCAGTTCCCCGTGGACAGGGCACACCTACGAGCAGTACTTC. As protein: CASSSPWTGHTYEQYF.

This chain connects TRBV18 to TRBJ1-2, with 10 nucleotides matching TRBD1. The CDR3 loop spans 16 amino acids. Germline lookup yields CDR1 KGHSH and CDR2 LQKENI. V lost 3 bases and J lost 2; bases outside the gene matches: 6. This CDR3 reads CASSPTGQGGNYGYTF. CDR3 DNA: TGTGCCAGCTCACCGACAGGACAGGGGGGAAACTATGGCTACACCTTC.

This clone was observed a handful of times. As DNA, the CDR3 is TGTGCCGCGAGGACATACTCTGGAAACACCATATATTTT. It encodes CAARTYSGNTIYF. The J gene is TRBJ1-3, the V gene TRBV6-1, with D possibly TRBD1 on 5 matching bases. V was trimmed by 11 bases and J by 0 bases, leaving 11 bases between them. The CDR3 loop spans 13 amino acids. CDR1 and CDR2 (germline): MNHNS, SASEGT.

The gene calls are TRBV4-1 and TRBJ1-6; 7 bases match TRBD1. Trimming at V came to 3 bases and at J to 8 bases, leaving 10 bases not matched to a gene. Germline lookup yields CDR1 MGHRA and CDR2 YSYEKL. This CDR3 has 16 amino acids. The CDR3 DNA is TGCGCCAGCAGCCATCGGCAGGGGGTCAGGTATTCACCCCTCCACTTT. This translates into CASSHRQGVRYSPLHF.

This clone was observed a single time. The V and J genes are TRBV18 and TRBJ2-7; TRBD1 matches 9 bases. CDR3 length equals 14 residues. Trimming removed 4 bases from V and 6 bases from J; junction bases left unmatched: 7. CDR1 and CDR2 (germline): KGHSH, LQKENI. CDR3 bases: TGTGCCAGCTCACGAGGGACAGGGAATGGCGAGCAGTACTTC. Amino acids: CASSRGTGNGEQYF.

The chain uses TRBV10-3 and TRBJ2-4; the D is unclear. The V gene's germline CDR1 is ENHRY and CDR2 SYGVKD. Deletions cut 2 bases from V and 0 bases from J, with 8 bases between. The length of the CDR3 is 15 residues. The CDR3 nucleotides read TGTGCCATCAGTGAGGATGGGCCAGCCAAAAACATTCAGTACTTC. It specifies CAISEDGPAKNIQYF.

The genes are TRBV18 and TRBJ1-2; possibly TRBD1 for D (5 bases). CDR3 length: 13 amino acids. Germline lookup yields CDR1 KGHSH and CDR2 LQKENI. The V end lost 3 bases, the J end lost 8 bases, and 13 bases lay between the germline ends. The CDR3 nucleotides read TGTGCCAGCTCACCGGGGCAGGCGGAAGGCTACACCTTC. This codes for CASSPGQAEGYTF.

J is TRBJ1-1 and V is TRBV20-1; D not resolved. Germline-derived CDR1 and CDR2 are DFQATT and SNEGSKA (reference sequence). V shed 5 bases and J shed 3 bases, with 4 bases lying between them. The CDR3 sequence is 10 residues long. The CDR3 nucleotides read TGCAGTGCTCTCGACACTGAAGCTTTCTTT. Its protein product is CSALDTEAFF.

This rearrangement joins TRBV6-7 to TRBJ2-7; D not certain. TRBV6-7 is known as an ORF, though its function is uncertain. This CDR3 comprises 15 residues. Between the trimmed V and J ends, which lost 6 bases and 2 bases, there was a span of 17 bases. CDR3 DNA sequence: TGTGCCAGCAGCCCTAAATACCTCATAGCCTACGAGCAGTACTTC. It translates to CASSPKYLIAYEQYF.

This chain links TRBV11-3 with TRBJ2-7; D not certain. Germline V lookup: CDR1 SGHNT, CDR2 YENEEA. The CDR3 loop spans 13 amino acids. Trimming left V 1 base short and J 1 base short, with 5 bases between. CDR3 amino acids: CASSLGGSYEQYF. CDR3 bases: TGTGCCAGCAGCTTAGGAGGATCCTACGAGCAGTACTTC.

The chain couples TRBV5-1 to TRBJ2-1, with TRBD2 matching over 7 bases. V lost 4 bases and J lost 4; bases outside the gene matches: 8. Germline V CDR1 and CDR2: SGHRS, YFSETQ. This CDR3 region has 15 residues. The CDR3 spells CASSLSGTRYNEQFF. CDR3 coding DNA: TGCGCCAGCAGCCTAAGCGGGACGAGGTACAATGAGCAGTTCTTC.

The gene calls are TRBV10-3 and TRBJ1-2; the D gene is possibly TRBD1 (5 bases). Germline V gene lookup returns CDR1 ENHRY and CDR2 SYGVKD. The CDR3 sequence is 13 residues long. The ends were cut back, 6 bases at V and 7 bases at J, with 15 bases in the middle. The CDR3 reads CAIRYGTSSGYTF. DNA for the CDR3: TGTGCCATCAGATACGGGACTTCGAGTGGCTACACCTTC.

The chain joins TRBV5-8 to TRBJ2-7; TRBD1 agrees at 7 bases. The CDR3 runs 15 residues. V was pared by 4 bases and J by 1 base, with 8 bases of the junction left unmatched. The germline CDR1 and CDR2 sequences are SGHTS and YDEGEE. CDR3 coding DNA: TGTGCCAGCAGCCGGGCCGGGACAGTGTCCTACGAGCAGTACTTC. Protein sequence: CASSRAGTVSYEQYF.

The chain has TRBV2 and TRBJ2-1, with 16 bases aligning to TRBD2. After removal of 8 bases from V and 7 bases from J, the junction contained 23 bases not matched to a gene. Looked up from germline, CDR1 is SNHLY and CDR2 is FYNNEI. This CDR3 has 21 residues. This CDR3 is CASSRFFVPGLAGGSLNEQFF. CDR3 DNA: TGTGCCAGCTCCCGATTTTTCGTCCCGGGACTAGCGGGAGGGTCCTTAAATGAGCAGTTCTTC. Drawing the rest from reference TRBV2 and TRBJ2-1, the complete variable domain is EPEVTQTPSHQVTQMGQEVILRCVPISNHLYFYWYRQILGQKVEFLVSFYNNEISEKSEIFDDQFSVERPDGSNFTLKIRSTKLEDSAMYFCASSRFFVPGLAGGSLNEQFFGPGTRLTVL.

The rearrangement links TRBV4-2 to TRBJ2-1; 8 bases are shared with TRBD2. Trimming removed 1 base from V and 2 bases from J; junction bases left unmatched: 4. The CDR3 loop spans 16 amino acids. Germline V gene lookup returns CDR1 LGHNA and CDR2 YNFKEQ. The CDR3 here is CASSQGSGVTYNEQFF. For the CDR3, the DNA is TGTGCCAGCAGCCAAGGTAGCGGGGTCACCTACAATGAGCAGTTCTTC.

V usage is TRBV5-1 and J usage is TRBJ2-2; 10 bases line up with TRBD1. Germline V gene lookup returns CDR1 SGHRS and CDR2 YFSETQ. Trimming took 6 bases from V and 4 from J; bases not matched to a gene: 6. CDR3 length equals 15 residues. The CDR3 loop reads CASTPGTGATGELFF. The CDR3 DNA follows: TGCGCCAGCACCCCCGGGACAGGGGCCACCGGGGAGCTGTTTTTT.

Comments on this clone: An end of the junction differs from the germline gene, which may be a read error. For the CDR3, the DNA is TGTGCTAGTGGTTTGGAGACAGCTGAGCGGTTCTTC. Translated: CASGLETAERFF. V and J are TRBV12-5 and TRBJ2-1, with a weak D call TRBD1 (5 bases). CDR3 length equals 12 residues. Germline values: CDR1 LGHNT, CDR2 FRNRAP.

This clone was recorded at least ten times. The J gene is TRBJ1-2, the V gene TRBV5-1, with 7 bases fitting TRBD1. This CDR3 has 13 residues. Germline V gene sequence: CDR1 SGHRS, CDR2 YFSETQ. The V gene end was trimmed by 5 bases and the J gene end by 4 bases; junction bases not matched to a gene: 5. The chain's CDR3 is CASSSGQSYGYTF. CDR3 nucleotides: TGCGCCAGCAGTTCGGGACAGAGCTATGGCTACACCTTC.

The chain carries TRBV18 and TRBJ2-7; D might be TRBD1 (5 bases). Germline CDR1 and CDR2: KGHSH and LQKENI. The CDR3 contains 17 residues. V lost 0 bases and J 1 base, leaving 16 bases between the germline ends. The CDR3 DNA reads TGTGCCAGCTCACCACCCAGGGCAGGGTTAGGTTCCTACGAGCAGTACTTC. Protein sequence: CASSPPRAGLGSYEQYF.